The 7 T cell receptor beta chains reported below all come from one sample, sequenced in a study of beta chain features in type 1 diabetes. The entirety of the isolated RNA underwent reverse transcription, so expressed TCRB transcripts were sequenced. Produced via immunoSEQ multiplex PCR; TCRdb's table is partial and in-frame only. This repertoire shows 500,000 to 850,000 clones, over 13% found once; its top ten account for 0.035% to 0.04%. Study-wide findings and caveats: The study found moderately but significantly shorter TCRB CDR3s in all four CD4+ subsets of Type 1 diabetes patients.

Their cognate antigens are unknown. The sequencing sample was made of naive CD4+ T cells from blood. The receptors were gathered from a man between 18 and 29 years old with type 1 diabetes.

This chain links TRBV9 with TRBJ2-1; maybe TRBD2 (5 bases). The CDR3 runs to 17 residues. Trimming cost V 0 bases and J 1 base, with 14 bases left between them. Germline CDR1 reads SGDLS; CDR2 reads YYNGEE. The CDR3 DNA is TGTGCCAGCAGCGTAGTAGGGCGGGTTGGTTCCTACAATGAGCAGTTCTTC. This gives the protein CASSVVGRVGSYNEQFF.

The chain employs TRBV6-5 and TRBJ2-7; no clear D. V was clipped by 4 bases and J by 4 bases, with 14 bases between them. The CDR3 runs to 14 residues. In germline, CDR1 is MNHEY, CDR2 SVGAGI. The CDR3 bases are TGTGCCAGCAGTTTAATTACAAGGGTGTACGAGCAGTACTTC. This gives the protein CASSLITRVYEQYF.

This CDR3 is CASSDLNRVREKLFF. The CDR3 DNA reads as TGTGCCAGCAGTGATCTGAACAGGGTTCGGGAAAAACTGTTTTTT. The chain couples TRBV25-1 to TRBJ1-4, with D perhaps matching TRBD1 (6 bases). Germline CDR1 and CDR2: MGHDK and SYGVNS. Trimming stripped 3 bases from V and 8 bases from J, with 16 bases between. CDR3 length equals 15 residues.

The V gene is TRBV2, the J gene TRBJ2-7; D gene unclear. The V end lost 10 bases, the J end lost 0 bases, and 13 bases lay between the germline ends. CDR3 length: 13 amino acids. Germline assignment: CDR1 SNHLY and CDR2 FYNNEI. The DNA for the CDR3 is TGTGCCACCCGCTCGGACGCCTCCTACGAGCAGTACTTC. Amino acids: CATRSDASYEQYF.

The chain is built from TRBV2 and TRBJ1-1, with a possible D match to TRBD1 (5 bases). V was shortened by 6 bases and J by 6 bases, with 17 bases between the two germline ends. The CDR3 loop spans 14 amino acids. The germline gives CDR1 SNHLY, CDR2 FYNNEI. The CDR3 is CASRMGRAESEAFF. DNA for the CDR3: TGTGCCAGCAGGATGGGCAGGGCAGAGTCTGAAGCTTTCTTT.

There are a few counts of this clone. CDR3 protein: CASSRDLDGYEQYF. In nucleotides, the CDR3 is TGTGCCAGCAGCCGAGACCTAGACGGCTACGAGCAGTACTTC. The chain employs TRBV7-9 and TRBJ2-7, with D unclear. CDR1 is SEHNR, CDR2 FQNEAQ, per germline (reference sequence). This CDR3 is 14 amino acids long. Trimming removed 5 bases from V and 3 bases from J, with 14 bases in between.

The V gene is TRBV4-2, the J gene TRBJ2-5, with 7 bases aligning to TRBD1. The CDR3 sequence is 15 residues long. The junction had 6 bases not matched to a gene; V was cut back by 2 bases and J by 3 bases. The germline V gene has CDR1 LGHNA and CDR2 YNFKEQ. The CDR3: CASSQNRDSKETQYF. The DNA for the CDR3 is TGTGCCAGCAGCCAAAACCGGGACAGTAAAGAGACCCAGTACTTC.